The 13 T cell receptor beta chains in this list originate from one sample, sequenced in a study of Ad26.COV2.S vaccination and SARS-CoV-2 variants. The protocol was immunoSEQ multiplex PCR, while the TCRdb copy is restricted to in-frame clones and leaves out a portion. The table has a few hundred thousand clones, 90% seen once. Sample treatment: 15 to 20 received Ad26.COV2.S at low or high dose, single or two shots; about 5 received placebo; per-sample allocation not given. Specimens were obtained on day 63 following the first vaccine or placebo injection. Sample: peripheral blood, taken in a trial of Ad26.COV2.S vaccine versus placebo. These receptors came from a person between 18 and 60 years old who received the Ad26.COV2.S COVID-19 vaccine or a placebo.

The chain has TRBV29-1 and TRBJ2-1, with D perhaps being TRBD1 or TRBD2 (6 bases each). The CDR3 extends over 12 amino acids. Trimming shortened V by 4 bases and J by 8 bases, and 12 bases separated the two germline ends. Germline V gene lookup returns CDR1 SQVTM and CDR2 ANQGSEA. CDR3 sequence: CSVVSGADEQFF. The DNA of the CDR3 is TGCAGCGTTGTTTCGGGGGCCGATGAGCAGTTCTTC.

CDR3 DNA: TGCGCCAGCAGCCTTCGTCCGTGGGGGGAGACCCAGTACTTC. Residues: CASSLRPWGETQYF. V is TRBV10-2 and J is TRBJ2-5, with D perhaps given as TRBD1 or TRBD2 (5 bases each). CDR3 size: 14 residues. Germline CDR1 and CDR2: WSHSY and SAAADI. V lost 6 bases to trimming and J lost 5 bases, with 16 bases between them.

The chain couples TRBV6-1 to TRBJ1-6; D might be TRBD1 (6 bases). This CDR3 is built from 15 residues. The V and J ends lost 2 bases and 9 bases respectively, with 14 bases between them. Per the germline V gene, CDR1 is MNHNS and CDR2 is SASEGT. Written as DNA, the CDR3 is TGTGCCAGCAGTGAAACATGGGGAGGGGGTTCACCCCTCCACTTT. It codes for CASSETWGGGSPLHF.

This clone has a handful of counts. The rearrangement joins TRBV27 to TRBJ2-1; D tentatively reads TRBD1 or TRBD2 (5 bases each). CDR1 MNHEY and CDR2 SMNVEV come from the germline V gene (reference sequence). Trimming shortened V by 5 bases and J by 16 bases, and 18 bases separated the two germline ends. The CDR3 loop spans 12 amino acids. In DNA, the CDR3 is TGTGCCAGCAGTACCTCCGGGACGAGGAAATTCTTC. This translates into CASSTSGTRKFF.

A word on this clone: One end of the junction is discordant with germline, which a read error may explain. The chain uses TRBV4-3 and TRBJ1-2; perhaps TRBD1 as D (5 bases). Germline CDR1 is LGHNA and CDR2 is YSLEER. CDR3 length equals 15 residues. The CDR3 sequence is CTSSQDVGVLYGYTF. The CDR3 DNA reads TGCACCAGCAGCCAAGATGTGGGGGTCCTCTATGGCTACACCTTC.

The chain couples TRBV18 to TRBJ2-3; 8 positions agree with TRBD2. Germline-derived CDR1 and CDR2 are KGHSH and LQKENI. J was trimmed by 4 bases and V by 3 bases; bases with no gene match: 18. The CDR3 contains 19 residues. CDR3 protein: CASSPIGPGRAGAADTQYF. The CDR3 nucleotides read TGTGCCAGCTCACCTATCGGCCCCGGAAGAGCGGGAGCCGCAGATACGCAGTATTTT.

V is TRBV28 and J is TRBJ1-1, with D maybe TRBD1 (6 bases). In germline, CDR1 is MDHEN, CDR2 SYDVKM. The CDR3 has 14 residues. V dropped 3 bases and J dropped 5 bases, with 13 bases sitting between them. CDR3 DNA: TGTGCCAGCAGTTTTATTGGGGGGCGAACTGAAGCTTTCTTT. Residues: CASSFIGGRTEAFF.

The V and J genes are TRBV11-2 and TRBJ2-7; 8 bases match TRBD2. The CDR3 is made up of 15 amino acids. Germline trimming cut 5 bases from V and 2 bases from J; bases unmatched to any gene: 8. Germline-derived CDR1 and CDR2 are SGHAT and FQNNGV. CDR3 sequence reads: CASSRGVAGTYEQYF. CDR3 sequence (DNA): TGTGCCAGCAGCAGAGGGGTAGCGGGGACCTACGAGCAGTACTTC.

This sequence joins TRBV7-3 and TRBJ2-1; D is ambiguous. Germline CDR1 SGHTA, CDR2 FQGTGA. Trimming pared 5 bases from V and 5 bases from J, leaving 10 bases between. The CDR3 is 13 residues long. The DNA of the CDR3 is TGTGCCAGCAGCCGAAATTCGAACAATGAGCAGTTCTTC. Its translation is CASSRNSNNEQFF.

The chain employs TRBV14 and TRBJ2-3; 10 bases line up with TRBD2. The CDR3 sequence is 16 residues long. Germline V gives CDR1 SGHDN, CDR2 FVKESK. The J segment lost 2 bases and the V segment lost 2 bases, leaving 4 bases of the junction unmatched. CDR3 coding DNA: TGTGCCAGCAGCCAACCGGGACTAGCGCTCACAGATACGCAGTATTTT. Its translation is CASSQPGLALTDTQYF.

This chain connects TRBV7-2 to TRBJ2-7; D may be TRBD2 (6 bases). Trimming pared 2 bases from V and 1 base from J, leaving 12 bases between. The CDR3 loop spans 15 amino acids. CDR1 is SGHTA and CDR2 is FQGNSA in the germline V gene. CDR3 in DNA: TGTGCCAGCAGCTTACGGGACTGGGGGTCCTACGAGCAGTACTTC. Translating it yields CASSLRDWGSYEQYF.

The chain joins TRBV29-1 to TRBJ2-1; 8 bases are shared with TRBD1. With V trimmed by 6 bases and J by 9 bases, 7 bases remained unmatched. Per germline, CDR1 SQVTM and CDR2 ANQGSEA. The CDR3 runs to 12 residues. CDR3 protein: CSVRTGFGEQFF. The CDR3 DNA is TGCAGCGTCAGGACAGGGTTTGGTGAGCAGTTCTTC.

This chain links TRBV5-1 with TRBJ2-3; 7 positions agree with TRBD1. Germline lookup yields CDR1 SGHRS and CDR2 YFSETQ. The CDR3 has 16 residues. Trimming cost V 0 bases and J 2 bases; bases outside gene matches: 6. Here the CDR3 DNA reads TGCGCCAGCAGCTTGGCCAGGGGGATGGCCACAGATACGCAGTATTTT. Encoded protein: CASSLARGMATDTQYF. The full variable domain, in which reference TRBV5-1 and TRBJ2-3 provide the parts outside the CDR3, is KAGVTQTPRYLIKTRGQQVTLSCSPISGHRSVSWYQQTPGQGLQFLFEYFSETQRNKGNFPGRFSGRQFSNSRSEMNVSTLELGDSALYLCASSLARGMATDTQYFGPGTRLTVL.